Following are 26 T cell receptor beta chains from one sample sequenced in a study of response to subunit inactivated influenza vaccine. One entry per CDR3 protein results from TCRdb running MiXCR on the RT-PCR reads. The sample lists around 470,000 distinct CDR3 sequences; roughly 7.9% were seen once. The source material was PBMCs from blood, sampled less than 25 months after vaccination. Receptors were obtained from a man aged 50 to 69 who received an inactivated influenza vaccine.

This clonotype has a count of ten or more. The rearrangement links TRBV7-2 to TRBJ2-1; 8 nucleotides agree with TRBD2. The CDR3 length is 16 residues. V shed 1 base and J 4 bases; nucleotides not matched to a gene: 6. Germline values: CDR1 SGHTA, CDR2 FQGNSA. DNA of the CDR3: TGTGCCAGCAGCTTAGTGGGTAGCGGGACGTACAATGAGCAGTTCTTC. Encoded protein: CASSLVGSGTYNEQFF.

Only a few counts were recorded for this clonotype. The DNA for the CDR3 is TGTGCCAGCAAAAGACCGGGACAGGGGGCAGATACGCAGTATTTT. Translating gives CASKRPGQGADTQYF. The rearrangement uses TRBV6-2 or TRBV6-3 and TRBJ2-3, with TRBD1 matching 11 bases. This CDR3 is built from 15 residues. With V trimmed by 7 bases and J by 4 bases, 7 bases remained unmatched. Germline V gene sequence: CDR1 MNHEY, CDR2 SVGEGT.

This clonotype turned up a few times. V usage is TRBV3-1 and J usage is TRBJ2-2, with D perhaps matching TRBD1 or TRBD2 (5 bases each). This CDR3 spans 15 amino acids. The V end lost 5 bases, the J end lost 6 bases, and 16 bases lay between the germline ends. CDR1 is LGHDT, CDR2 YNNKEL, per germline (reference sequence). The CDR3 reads CASSSVHRGAGELFF. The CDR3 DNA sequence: TGTGCCAGCAGCTCGGTTCACCGAGGGGCCGGGGAGCTGTTTTTT.

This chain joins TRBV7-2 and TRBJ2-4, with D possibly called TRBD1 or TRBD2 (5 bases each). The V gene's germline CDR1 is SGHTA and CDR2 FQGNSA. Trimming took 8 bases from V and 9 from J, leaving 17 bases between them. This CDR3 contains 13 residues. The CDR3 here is CASSGTAFSIQYF. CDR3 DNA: TGTGCCAGCTCCGGGACGGCGTTTAGCATTCAGTACTTC. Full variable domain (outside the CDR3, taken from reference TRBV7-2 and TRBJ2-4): GAGVSQSPSNKVTEKGKDVELRCDPISGHTALYWYRQSLGQGLEFLIYFQGNSAPDKSGLPSDRFSAERTGGSVSTLTIQRTQQEDSAVYLCASSGTAFSIQYFGAGTRLSVL.

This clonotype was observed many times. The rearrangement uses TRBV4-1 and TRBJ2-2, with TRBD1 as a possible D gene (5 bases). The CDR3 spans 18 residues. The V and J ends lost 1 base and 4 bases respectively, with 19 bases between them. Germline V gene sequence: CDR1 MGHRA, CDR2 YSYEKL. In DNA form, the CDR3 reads TGCGCCAGCAGCCAAGCCCCGAGAGTTGTTCAGGGCACCGGGGAGCTGTTTTTT. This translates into CASSQAPRVVQGTGELFF.

CDR3 bases: TGTGCCAGCAGCCAGGTATCTAGACTAGTTGGCACAGATACGCAGTATTTT. Its protein is CASSQVSRLVGTDTQYF. This chain links TRBV4-2 with TRBJ2-3; TRBD2 might be the D (6 bases). Germline CDR1 and CDR2: LGHNA and YNFKEQ. V was trimmed by 3 bases and J by 1 base, leaving 17 bases between them. This CDR3 is built from 17 residues.

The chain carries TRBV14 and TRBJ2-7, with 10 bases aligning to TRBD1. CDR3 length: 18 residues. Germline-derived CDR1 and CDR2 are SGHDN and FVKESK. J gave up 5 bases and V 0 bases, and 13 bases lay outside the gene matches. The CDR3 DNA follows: TGTGCCAGCAGCCAAGAACGGACTATCGGGGACAGGGGCCACGAGCAGTACTTC. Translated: CASSQERTIGDRGHEQYF.

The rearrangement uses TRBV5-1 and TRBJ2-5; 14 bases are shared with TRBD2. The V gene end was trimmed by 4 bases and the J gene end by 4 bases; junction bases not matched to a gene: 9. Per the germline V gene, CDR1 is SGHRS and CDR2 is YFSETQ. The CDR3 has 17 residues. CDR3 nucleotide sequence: TGCGCCAGCAGCATCGGGACTAGCGGGAGAATAAGAGAGACCCAGTACTTC. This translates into CASSIGTSGRIRETQYF.

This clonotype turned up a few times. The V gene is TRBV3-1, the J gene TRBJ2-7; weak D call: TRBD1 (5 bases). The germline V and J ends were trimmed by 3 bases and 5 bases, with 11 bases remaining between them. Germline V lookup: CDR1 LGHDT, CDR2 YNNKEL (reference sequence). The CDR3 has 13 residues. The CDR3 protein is CASSQGRADEQYF. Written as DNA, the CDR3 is TGTGCCAGCAGCCAGGGCAGGGCCGACGAGCAGTACTTC.

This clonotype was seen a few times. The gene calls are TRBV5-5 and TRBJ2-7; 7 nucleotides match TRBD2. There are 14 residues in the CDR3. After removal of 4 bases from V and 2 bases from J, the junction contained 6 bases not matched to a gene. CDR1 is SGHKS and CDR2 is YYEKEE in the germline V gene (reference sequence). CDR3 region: CASSTASGTYEQYF. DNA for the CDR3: TGTGCCAGCAGCACAGCTAGCGGTACCTACGAGCAGTACTTC.

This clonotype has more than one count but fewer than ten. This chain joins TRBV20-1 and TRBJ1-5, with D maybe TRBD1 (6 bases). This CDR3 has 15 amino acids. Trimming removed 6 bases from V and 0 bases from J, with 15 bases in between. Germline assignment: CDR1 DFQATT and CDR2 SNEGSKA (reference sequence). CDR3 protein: CSALGGDISNQPQHF. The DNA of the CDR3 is TGCAGTGCCCTAGGGGGGGACATTAGCAATCAGCCCCAGCATTTT.

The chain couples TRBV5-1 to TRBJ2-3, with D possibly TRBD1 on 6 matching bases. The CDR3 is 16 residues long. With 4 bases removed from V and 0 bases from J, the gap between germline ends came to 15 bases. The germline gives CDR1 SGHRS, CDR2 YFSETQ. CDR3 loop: CASSRQDRKSTDTQYF. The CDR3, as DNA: TGCGCCAGCAGCCGCCAGGACAGAAAAAGCACAGATACGCAGTATTTT.

DNA of the CDR3: TGTGCCAGCAGACCGGACACCTCGAACACTGAAGCTTTCTTT. It translates to CASRPDTSNTEAFF. This chain links TRBV7-2 with TRBJ1-1, with a possible D match to TRBD1 (5 bases). Germline V gene sequence: CDR1 SGHTA, CDR2 FQGNSA. V lost 6 bases to trimming and J lost 1 base, with 12 bases between them. This CDR3 comprises 14 residues. Combining the CDR3 with reference TRBV7-2 and TRBJ1-1 gives the whole variable domain GAGVSQSPSNKVTEKGKDVELRCDPISGHTALYWYRQSLGQGLEFLIYFQGNSAPDKSGLPSDRFSAERTGGSVSTLTIQRTQQEDSAVYLCASRPDTSNTEAFFGQGTRLTVV.

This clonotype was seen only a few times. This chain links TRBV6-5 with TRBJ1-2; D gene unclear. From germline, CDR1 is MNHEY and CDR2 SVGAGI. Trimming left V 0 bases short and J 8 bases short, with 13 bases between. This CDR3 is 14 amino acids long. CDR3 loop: CASSYSRFGSGYTF. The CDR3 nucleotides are TGTGCCAGCAGTTACTCGAGGTTTGGGTCCGGCTACACCTTC.

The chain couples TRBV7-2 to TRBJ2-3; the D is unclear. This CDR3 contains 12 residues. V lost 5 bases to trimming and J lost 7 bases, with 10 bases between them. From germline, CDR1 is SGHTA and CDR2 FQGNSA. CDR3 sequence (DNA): TGTGCCAGCAGCCGCGGAATACATACGCAGTATTTT. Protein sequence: CASSRGIHTQYF.

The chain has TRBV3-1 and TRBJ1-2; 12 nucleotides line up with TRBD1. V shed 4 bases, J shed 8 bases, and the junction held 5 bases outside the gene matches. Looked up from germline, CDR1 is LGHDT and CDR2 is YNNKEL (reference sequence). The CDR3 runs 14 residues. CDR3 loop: CASSPGTGGRGYTF. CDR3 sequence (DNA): TGTGCCAGCAGCCCCGGGACAGGGGGCCGCGGCTACACCTTC.

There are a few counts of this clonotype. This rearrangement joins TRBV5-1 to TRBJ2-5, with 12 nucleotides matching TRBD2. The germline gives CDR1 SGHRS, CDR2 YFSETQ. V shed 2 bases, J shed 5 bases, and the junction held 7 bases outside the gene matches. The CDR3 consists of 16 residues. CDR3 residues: CASSFQTSGGVETQYF. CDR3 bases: TGCGCCAGCAGCTTCCAGACTAGCGGGGGAGTGGAGACCCAGTACTTC.

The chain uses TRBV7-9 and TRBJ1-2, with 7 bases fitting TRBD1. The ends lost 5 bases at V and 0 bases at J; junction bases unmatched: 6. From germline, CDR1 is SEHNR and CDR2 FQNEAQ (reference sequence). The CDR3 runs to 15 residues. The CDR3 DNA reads TGTGCCAGCAGCATCGAGACAGGGACTAACTATGGCTACACCTTC. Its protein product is CASSIETGTNYGYTF. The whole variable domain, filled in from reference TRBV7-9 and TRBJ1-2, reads DTGVSQNPRHKITKRGQNVTFRCDPISEHNRLYWYRQTLGQGPEFLTYFQNEAQLEKSRLLSDRFSAERPKGSFSTLEIQRTEQGDSAMYLCASSIETGTNYGYTFGSGTRLTVV.

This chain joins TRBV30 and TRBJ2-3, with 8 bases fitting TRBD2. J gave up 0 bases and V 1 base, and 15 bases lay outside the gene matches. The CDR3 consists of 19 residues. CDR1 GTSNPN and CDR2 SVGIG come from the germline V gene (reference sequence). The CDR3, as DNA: TGTGCCTGGAGTGACCCCCGACTGCGAGCGGGGGCTAGCACAGATACGCAGTATTTT. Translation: CAWSDPRLRAGASTDTQYF.

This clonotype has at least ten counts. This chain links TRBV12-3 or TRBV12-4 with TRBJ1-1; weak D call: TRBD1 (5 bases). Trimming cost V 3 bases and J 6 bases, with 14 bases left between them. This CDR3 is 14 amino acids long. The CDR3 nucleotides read TGTGCCAGCAGTTTGGGGGGACGAACCGCTGAAGCTTTCTTT. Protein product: CASSLGGRTAEAFF.

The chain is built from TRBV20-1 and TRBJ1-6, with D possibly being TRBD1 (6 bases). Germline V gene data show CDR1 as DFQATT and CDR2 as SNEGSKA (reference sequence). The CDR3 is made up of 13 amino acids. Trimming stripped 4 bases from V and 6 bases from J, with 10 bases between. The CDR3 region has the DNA TGCAGTGCTACAGGGACAAGTAATTCACCCCTCCACTTT. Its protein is CSATGTSNSPLHF.

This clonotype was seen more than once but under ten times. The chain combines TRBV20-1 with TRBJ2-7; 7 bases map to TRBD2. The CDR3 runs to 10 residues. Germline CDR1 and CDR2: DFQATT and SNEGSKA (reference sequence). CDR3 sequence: CSARLAEGGV. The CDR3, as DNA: TGCAGTGCTAGACTAGCGGAAGGAGGGGTC.

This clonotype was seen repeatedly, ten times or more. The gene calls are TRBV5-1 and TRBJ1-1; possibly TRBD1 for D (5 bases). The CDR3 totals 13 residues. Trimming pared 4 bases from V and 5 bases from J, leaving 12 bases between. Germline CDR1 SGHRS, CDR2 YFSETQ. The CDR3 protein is CASSLQGETEAFF. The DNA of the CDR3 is TGCGCCAGCAGCCTTCAGGGAGAGACTGAAGCTTTCTTT.

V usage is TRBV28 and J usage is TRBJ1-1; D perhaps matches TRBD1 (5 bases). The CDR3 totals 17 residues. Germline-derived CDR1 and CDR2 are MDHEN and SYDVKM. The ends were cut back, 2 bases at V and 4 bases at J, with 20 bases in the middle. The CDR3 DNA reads TGTGCCAGCAGTTTAGTCTTCGGTTTCGGGGGTATCACTGAAGCTTTCTTT. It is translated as CASSLVFGFGGITEAFF.

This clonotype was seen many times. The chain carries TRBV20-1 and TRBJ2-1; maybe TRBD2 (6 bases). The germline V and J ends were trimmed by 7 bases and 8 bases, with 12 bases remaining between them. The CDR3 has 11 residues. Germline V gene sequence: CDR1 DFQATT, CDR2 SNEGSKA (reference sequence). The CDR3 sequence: CSGGVGHEQFF. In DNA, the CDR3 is TGCAGTGGCGGGGTAGGCCATGAGCAGTTCTTC.

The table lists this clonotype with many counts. The CDR3 loop reads CASSLGTGAEQYF. The CDR3 region has the DNA TGTGCCAGCAGCCTTGGGACAGGGGCCGAGCAGTACTTC. The chain joins TRBV12-3 or TRBV12-4 to TRBJ2-7; TRBD1 matches 10 bases. The CDR3 length is 13 residues. After removal of 6 bases from V and 6 bases from J, the junction contained 5 bases not matched to a gene.